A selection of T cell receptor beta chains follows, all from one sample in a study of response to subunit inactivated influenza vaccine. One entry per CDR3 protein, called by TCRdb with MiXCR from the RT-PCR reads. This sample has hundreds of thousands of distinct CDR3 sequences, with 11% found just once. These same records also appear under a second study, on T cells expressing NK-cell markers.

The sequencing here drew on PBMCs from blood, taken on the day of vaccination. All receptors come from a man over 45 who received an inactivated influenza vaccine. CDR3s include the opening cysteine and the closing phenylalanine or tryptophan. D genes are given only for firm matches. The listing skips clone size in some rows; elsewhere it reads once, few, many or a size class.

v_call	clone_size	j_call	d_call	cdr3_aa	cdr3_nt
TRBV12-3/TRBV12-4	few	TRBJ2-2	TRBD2	CASSPRLASNTGELFF	TGTGCCAGCAGTCCCCGACTAGCGTCGAACACCGGGGAGCTGTTTTTT
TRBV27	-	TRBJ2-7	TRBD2	CASSPLEIAGAREQYF	TGTGCCAGCAGTCCTCTTGAGATAGCGGGAGCCCGCGAGCAGTACTTC
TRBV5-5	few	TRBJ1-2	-	CASSYQARNYGYTF	TGTGCCAGCAGCTACCAGGCGCGGAACTATGGCTACACCTTC
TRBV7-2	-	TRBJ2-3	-	CASSSTPVTSTDTQYF	TGTGCCAGCAGCTCAACCCCCGTGACTAGCACAGATACGCAGTATTTT
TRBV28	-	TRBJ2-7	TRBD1	CASSLTGVSGEQYF	TGTGCCAGCAGTCTCACAGGGGTTTCAGGCGAGCAGTACTTC
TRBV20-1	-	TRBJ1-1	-	CSAREVRNTEAFF	TGCAGTGCTAGGGAAGTCAGGAACACTGAAGCTTTCTTT
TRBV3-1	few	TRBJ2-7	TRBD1	CASSQDGQGYEQYF	TGTGCCAGCAGCCAAGACGGACAGGGATACGAGCAGTACTTC
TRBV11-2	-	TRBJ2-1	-	CASSQSGTYNEQFF	TGTGCCAGCAGCCAATCCGGGACATACAATGAGCAGTTCTTC
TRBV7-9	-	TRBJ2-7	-	CASSLAGRVEEQYF	TGTGCCAGCAGCTTGGCTGGCAGGGTGGAAGAGCAGTACTTC
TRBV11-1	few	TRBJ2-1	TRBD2	CASSSPGSTSGRTYNEQFF	TGTGCCAGCAGCTCCCCGGGTTCGACTAGCGGGAGAACCTACAATGAGCAGTTCTTC
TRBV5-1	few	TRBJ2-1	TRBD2	CASSPMTSGRAYNEQFF	TGCGCCAGCAGCCCAATGACTAGCGGGAGGGCCTATAATGAGCAGTTCTTC
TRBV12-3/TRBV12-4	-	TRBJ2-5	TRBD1	CASSPGGPGETQYF	TGTGCCAGCAGTCCAGGGGGTCCCGGGGAGACCCAGTACTTC
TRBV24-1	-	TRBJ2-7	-	CATSDSRLRGEQYF	TGTGCCACCAGTGATTCGAGGTTGAGAGGCGAGCAGTACTTC
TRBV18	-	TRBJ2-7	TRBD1	CASSPLDRGFPYEQYF	TGTGCCAGCTCACCCCTCGACAGGGGTTTTCCCTACGAGCAGTACTTC
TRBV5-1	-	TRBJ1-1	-	CASSLAAVKNEAFF	TGCGCCAGCAGCTTGGCCGCGGTGAAGAATGAAGCTTTCTTT
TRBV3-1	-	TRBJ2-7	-	CASSQAEGSKQYF	TGTGCCAGCAGCCAAGCCGAGGGTTCGAAGCAGTACTTC
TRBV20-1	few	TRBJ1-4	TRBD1	CSAQGAGGGEKLFF	TGCAGTGCCCAAGGGGCAGGGGGAGGTGAAAAACTGTTTTTT
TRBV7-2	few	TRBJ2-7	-	CATSPGPNYEQYF	TGTGCCACCTCTCCGGGACCTAACTACGAGCAGTACTTC
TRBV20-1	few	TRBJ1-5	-	CSARGPRAGSNQPQHF	TGCAGTGCGCGAGGCCCCCGTGCAGGGAGCAATCAGCCCCAGCATTTT
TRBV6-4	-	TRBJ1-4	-	CARPEDEKLFF	TGTGCCAGGCCAGAGGATGAAAAACTGTTTTTT
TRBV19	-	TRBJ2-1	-	CATSGLVGEQFF	TGTGCCACCTCGGGTCTCGTGGGGGAGCAGTTCTTC
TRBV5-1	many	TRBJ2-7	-	CASRGDSYEQYF	TGCGCCAGCAGGGGGGATTCCTACGAGCAGTACTTC
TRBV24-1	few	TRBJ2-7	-	CATQRSGEHEQYF	TGTGCCACCCAACGTTCGGGGGAGCACGAGCAGTACTTC
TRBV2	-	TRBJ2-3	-	CASSEGQGKADTQYF	TGTGCCAGCAGTGAGGGTCAGGGCAAGGCAGATACGCAGTATTTT